This paragraph covers one T cell receptor (beta chain) sequence. Its matching antigen is unknown. PCR primers comprised 60 Vbeta and 13 Jbeta primers. Method: immunoSEQ multiplex PCR; TCRdb's copy keeps in-frame clones and lacks some. This sample has 150,000 to 250,000 clones, with about four fifths found just once. CDR1 ENHRY and CDR2 SYGVKD come from the germline V gene. Trimming at V came to 4 bases and at J to 0 bases, leaving 3 bases not matched to a gene. The CDR3 consists of 15 residues. The sample belongs to a study of cytomegalovirus exposure and HLA in healthy donors. Study observations and caveats: In a later analysis, at a false discovery rate of 0.05, under 20,000 TCR beta sequences matched HLA alleles.

The sequencing sample was made of PBMCs. The TCR was taken from a girl aged 5 to 17 in good health and CMV-seropositive. The rearrangement uses TRBV10-3 and TRBJ2-1, with TRBD2 matching 7 bases. The CDR3: CAISAGGGSYNEQFF. The CDR3 DNA is TGTGCCATCAGTGCTGGCGGGGGCTCCTACAATGAGCAGTTCTTC.